This T cell receptor (beta chain) was sequenced during a study of T-cell reconstitution after alpha-beta-depleted transplantation in children. TCRbeta library construction was performed incorporating unique molecular identifiers. One entry per CDR3 protein results from TCRdb running MiXCR on the PCR reads. The sample has fewer than 400,000 distinct CDR3 sequences; about a fifth are singletons. The CDR3 length is 15 residues. Germline loops: CDR1 SEHNR, CDR2 FQNEAQ (reference sequence). V was clipped by 3 bases and J by 7 bases; unmatched bases: 7. This clonotype was observed once. The specimen was PBMCs from the stem cell graft donor, collected from the stem cell graft. The V call is TRBV7-9, the J call TRBJ2-7, with 12 bases fitting TRBD1. This sequence originates from a human donor who donated a stem cell graft to a child with acute myeloid leukemia. CDR3 residues: CASSFQGQGAREQYF. CDR3 in DNA: TGTGCCAGCAGCTTCCAGGGACAGGGGGCGCGGGAGCAGTACTTC.